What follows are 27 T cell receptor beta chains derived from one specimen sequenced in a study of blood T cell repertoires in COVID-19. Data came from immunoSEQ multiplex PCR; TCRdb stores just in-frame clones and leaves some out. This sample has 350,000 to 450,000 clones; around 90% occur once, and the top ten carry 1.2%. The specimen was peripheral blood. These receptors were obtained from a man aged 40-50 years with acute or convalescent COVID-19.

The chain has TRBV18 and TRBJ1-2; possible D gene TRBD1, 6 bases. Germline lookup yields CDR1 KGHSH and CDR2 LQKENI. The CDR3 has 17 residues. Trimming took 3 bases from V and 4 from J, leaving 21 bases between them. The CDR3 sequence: CASSPQGAGDVGYGYTF. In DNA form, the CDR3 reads TGTGCCAGCTCACCCCAAGGTGCAGGGGATGTCGGCTATGGCTACACCTTC.

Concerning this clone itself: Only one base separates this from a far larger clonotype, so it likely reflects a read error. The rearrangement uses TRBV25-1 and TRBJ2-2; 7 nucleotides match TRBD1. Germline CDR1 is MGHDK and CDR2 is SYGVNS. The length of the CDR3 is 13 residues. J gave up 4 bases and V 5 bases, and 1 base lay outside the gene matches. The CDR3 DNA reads TGTGCCAGCAGTAACAGGGGCACCGGGGAGCTGTTTTTT. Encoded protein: CASSNRGTGELFF.

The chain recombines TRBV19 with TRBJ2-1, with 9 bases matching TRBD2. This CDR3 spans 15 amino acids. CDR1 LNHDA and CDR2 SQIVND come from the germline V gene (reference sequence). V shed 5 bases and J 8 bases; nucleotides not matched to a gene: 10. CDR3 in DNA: TGTGCCAGTAGTTTCCTAGCGGGACTTGGAGATGAGCAGTTCTTC. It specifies CASSFLAGLGDEQFF.

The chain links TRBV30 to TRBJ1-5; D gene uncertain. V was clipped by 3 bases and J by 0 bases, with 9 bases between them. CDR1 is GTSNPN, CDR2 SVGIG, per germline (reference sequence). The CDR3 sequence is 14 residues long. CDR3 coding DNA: TGTGCCTGGAGAGAAGCTTATAGCAATCAGCCCCAGCATTTT. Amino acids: CAWREAYSNQPQHF.

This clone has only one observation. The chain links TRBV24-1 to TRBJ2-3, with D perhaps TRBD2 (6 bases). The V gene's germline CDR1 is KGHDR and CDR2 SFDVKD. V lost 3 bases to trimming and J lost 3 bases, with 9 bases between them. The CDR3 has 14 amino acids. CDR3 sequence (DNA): TGTGCCACCAGTGATGGGGGGAGAACAGATACGCAGTATTTT. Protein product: CATSDGGRTDTQYF.

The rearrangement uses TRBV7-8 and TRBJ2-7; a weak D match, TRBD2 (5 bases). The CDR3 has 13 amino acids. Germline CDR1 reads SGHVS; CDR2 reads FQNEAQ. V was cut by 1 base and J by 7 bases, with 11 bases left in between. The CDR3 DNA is TGTGCCAGCAGCTTAGGGCCCGTAGCGGAGCAGTACTTC. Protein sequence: CASSLGPVAEQYF.

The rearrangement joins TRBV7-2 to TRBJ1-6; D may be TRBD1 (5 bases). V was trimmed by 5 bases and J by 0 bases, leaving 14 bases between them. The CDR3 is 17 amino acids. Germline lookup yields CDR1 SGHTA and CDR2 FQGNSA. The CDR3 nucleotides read TGTGCCAGCAGCCAACCTACAGGCTTCTCCTATAATTCACCCCTCCACTTT. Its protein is CASSQPTGFSYNSPLHF.

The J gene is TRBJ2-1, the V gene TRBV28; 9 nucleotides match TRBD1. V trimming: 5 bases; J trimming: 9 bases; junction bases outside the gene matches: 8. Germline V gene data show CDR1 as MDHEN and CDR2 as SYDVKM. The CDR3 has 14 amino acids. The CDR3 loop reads CASSPPTGGSEQFF. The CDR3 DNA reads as TGTGCCAGCAGTCCCCCGACAGGGGGGAGTGAGCAGTTCTTC.

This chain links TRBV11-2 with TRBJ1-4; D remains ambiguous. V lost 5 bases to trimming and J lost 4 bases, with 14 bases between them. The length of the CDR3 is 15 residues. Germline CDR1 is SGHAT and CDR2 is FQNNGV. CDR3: CASSPGEAFNEKLFF. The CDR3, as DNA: TGTGCCAGCAGCCCCGGGGAGGCCTTTAATGAAAAACTGTTTTTT.

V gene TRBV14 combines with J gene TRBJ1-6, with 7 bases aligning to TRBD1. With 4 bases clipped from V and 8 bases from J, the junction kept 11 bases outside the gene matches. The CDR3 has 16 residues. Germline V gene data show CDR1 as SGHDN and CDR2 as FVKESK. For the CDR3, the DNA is TGTGCCAGCAGCCCATCAGTAACAGGGGTTTATTCACCCCTCCACTTT. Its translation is CASSPSVTGVYSPLHF.

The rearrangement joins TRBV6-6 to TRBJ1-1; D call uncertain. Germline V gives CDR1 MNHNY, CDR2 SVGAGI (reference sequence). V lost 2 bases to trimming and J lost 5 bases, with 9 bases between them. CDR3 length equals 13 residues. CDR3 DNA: TGTGCCAGCAGTTACAATCGGGATACTGAAGCTTTCTTT. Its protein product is CASSYNRDTEAFF.

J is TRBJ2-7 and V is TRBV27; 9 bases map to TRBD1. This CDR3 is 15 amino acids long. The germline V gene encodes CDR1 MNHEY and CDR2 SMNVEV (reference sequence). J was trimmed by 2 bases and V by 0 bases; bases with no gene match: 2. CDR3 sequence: CASSLSWDRAYEQYF. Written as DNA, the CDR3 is TGTGCCAGCAGTTTATCGTGGGACAGGGCCTACGAGCAGTACTTC.

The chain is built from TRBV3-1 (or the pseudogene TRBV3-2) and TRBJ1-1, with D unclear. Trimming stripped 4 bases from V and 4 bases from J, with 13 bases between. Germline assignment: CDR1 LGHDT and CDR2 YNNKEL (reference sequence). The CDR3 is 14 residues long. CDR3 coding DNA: TGTGCCAGCAGCCTAAGGAGTAGCGGCACTGAAGCTTTCTTT. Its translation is CASSLRSSGTEAFF.

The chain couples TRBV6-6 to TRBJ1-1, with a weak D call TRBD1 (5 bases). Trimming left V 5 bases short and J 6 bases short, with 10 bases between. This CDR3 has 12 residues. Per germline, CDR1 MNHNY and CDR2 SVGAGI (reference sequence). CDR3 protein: CASSAGGAEAFF. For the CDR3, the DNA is TGTGCCAGCAGTGCGGGAGGGGCTGAAGCTTTCTTT.

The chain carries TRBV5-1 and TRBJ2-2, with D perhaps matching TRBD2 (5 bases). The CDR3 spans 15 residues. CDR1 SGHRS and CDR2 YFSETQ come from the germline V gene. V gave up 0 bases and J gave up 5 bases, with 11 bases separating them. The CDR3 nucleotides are TGCGCCAGCAGCTTGGGAGGGATTGGAACCGGGGAGCTGTTTTTT. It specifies CASSLGGIGTGELFF.

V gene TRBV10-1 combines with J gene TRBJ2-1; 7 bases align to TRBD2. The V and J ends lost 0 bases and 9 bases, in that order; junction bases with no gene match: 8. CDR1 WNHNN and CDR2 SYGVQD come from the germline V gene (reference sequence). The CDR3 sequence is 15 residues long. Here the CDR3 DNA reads TGCGCCAGCAGTGAGTCTCTTGCTAGCGGATTTGAGCAGTTCTTC. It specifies CASSESLASGFEQFF.

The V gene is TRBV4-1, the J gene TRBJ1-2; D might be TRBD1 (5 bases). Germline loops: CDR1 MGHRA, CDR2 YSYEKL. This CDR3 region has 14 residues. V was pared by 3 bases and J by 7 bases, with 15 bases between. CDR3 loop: CASSHRREKGGYTF. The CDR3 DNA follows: TGCGCCAGCAGCCACCGCAGGGAAAAAGGTGGCTACACCTTC.

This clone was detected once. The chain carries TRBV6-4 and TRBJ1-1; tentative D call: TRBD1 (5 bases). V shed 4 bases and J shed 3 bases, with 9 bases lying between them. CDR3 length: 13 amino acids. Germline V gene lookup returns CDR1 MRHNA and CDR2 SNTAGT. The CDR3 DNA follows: TGTGCCAGCAGTGCGACGGGGGACACTGAAGCTTTCTTT. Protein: CASSATGDTEAFF.

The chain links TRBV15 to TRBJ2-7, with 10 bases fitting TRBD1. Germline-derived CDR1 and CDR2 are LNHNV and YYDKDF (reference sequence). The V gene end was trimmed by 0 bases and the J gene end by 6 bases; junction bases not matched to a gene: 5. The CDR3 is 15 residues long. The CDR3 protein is CATSRDPGQGFEQYF. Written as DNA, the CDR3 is TGTGCCACCAGCAGAGATCCGGGACAGGGGTTCGAGCAGTACTTC.

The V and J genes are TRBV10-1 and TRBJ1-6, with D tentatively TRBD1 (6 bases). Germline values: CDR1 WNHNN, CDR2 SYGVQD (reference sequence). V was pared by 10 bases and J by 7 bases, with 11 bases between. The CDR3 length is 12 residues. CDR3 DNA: TGCGCCAACACAGGGAAGAATTCACCCCTCCACTTT. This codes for CANTGKNSPLHF.

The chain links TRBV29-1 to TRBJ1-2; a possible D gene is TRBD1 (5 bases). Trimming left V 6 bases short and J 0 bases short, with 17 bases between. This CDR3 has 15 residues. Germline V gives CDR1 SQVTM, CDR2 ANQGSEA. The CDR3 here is CSVALGVSANYGYTF. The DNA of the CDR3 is TGCAGCGTGGCATTAGGGGTCTCAGCTAACTATGGCTACACCTTC.

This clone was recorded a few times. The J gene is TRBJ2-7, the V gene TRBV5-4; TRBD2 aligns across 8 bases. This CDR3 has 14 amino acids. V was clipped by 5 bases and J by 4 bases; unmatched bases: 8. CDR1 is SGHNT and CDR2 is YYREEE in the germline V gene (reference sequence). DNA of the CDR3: TGTGCCAGCAGTCCGGGACTAGGACAATACGAGCAGTACTTC. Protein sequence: CASSPGLGQYEQYF.

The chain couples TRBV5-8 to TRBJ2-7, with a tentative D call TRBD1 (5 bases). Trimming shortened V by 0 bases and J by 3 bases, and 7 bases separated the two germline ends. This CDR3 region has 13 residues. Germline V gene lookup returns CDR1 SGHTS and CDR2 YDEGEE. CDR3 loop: CASSLDRGYEQYF. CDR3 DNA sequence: TGTGCCAGCAGCTTGGATAGGGGCTACGAGCAGTACTTC.

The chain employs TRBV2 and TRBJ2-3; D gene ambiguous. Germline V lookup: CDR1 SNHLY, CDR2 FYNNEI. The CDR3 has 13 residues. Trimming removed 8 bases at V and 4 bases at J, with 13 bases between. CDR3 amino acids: CASRLEVADTQYF. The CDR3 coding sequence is TGTGCCAGCCGCCTAGAGGTTGCAGATACGCAGTATTTT.

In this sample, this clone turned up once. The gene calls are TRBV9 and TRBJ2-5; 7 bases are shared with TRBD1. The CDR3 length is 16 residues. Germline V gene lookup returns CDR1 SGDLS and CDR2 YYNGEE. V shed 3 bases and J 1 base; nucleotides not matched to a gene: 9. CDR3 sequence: CASSESIRQGQETQYF. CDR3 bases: TGTGCCAGCAGCGAAAGCATTAGACAGGGCCAAGAGACCCAGTACTTC. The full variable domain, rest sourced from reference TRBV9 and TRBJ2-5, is DSGVTQTPKHLITATGQRVTLRCSPRSGDLSVYWYQQSLDQGLQFLIQYYNGEERAKGNILERFSAQQFPDLHSELNLSSLELGDSALYFCASSESIRQGQETQYFGPGTRLLVL.

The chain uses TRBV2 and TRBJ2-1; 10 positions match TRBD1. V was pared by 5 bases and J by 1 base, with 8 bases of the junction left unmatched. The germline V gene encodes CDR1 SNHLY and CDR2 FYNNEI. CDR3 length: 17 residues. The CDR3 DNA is TGTGCCAGCAGTAGACCAAGACAGGGGGCATCCTACAATGAGCAGTTCTTC. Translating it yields CASSRPRQGASYNEQFF.

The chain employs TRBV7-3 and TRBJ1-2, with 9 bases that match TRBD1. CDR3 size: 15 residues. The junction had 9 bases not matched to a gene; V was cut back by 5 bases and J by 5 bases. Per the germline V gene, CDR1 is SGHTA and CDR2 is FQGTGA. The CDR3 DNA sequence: TGTGCCAGCAGCCCCCCGGGACAGGGTCGGTATGGCTACACCTTC. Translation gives CASSPPGQGRYGYTF.